This T cell receptor (beta chain) was identified in a study of T cell responses to AZD1222 COVID-19 vaccine. Study in general: Second doses were pooled across both intervals (about 4 or about 12 weeks).

The repertoire was sequenced with immunoSEQ multiplex PCR; TCRdb's copy has only in-frame clones and lacks some. Of 150,000 or so clones in the sample, roughly 89% were seen once. The V gene lost 5 bases and the J gene lost 9 bases, with 14 bases spanning the gap. The CDR3 is 13 residues long. V usage is TRBV12-3 or TRBV12-4 and J usage is TRBJ2-1, with a possible D match to TRBD2 (6 bases). The clonotype originates from an adult in good health. The sequences come from peripheral blood, collected on day 0 of AZD1222 vaccination. The CDR3 loop is CASSPSTGAEQFF. CDR3 nucleotides: TGTGCCAGCAGTCCATCTACGGGAGCTGAGCAGTTCTTC.